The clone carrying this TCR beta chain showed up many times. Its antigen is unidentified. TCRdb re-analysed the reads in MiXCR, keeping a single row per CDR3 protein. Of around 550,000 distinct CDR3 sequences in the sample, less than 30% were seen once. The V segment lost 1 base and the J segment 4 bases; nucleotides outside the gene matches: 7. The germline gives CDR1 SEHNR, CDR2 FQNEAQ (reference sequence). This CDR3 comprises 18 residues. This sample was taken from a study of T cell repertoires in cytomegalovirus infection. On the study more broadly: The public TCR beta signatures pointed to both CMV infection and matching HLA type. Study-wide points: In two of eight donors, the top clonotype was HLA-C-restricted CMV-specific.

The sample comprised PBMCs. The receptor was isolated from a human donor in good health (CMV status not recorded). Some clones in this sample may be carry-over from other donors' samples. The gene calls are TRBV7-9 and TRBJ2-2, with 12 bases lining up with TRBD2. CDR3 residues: CASSLGLAGVGSTGELFF. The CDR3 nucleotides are TGTGCCAGCAGCTTAGGACTAGCGGGAGTCGGTAGCACCGGGGAGCTGTTTTTT.